This entry is about one T cell receptor (beta chain). Version v3.0 of the immunoSEQ assay was performed at survey level. TCRdb's copy holds only in-frame clones and misses some; the assay was immunoSEQ multiplex PCR. This sample has 7,500 to 10,000 clones, with about 81% found just once. This record comes from a study of long-term antiretroviral therapy in people with HIV. Germline V CDR1 and CDR2: GTSNPN, SVGIG (reference sequence). Trimming left V 5 bases short and J 3 bases short, with 13 bases between. This CDR3 has 14 residues. The TCR sequence derives from a middle-aged man with HIV. V gene TRBV30 combines with J gene TRBJ1-4; D is ambiguous. The sample was unsorted PBMCs, taken 0.7 years after starting antiretroviral therapy. This chain's CDR3 is CAWGLTASNEKLFF. The DNA for the CDR3 is TGTGCCTGGGGCCTAACAGCTTCTAATGAAAAACTGTTTTTT. Full variable domain (outside the CDR3, taken from reference TRBV30 and TRBJ1-4): SQTIHQWPATLVQPVGSPLSLECTVEGTSNPNLYWYRQAAGRGLQLLFYSVGIGQISSEVPQNLSASRPQDRQFILSSKKLLLSDSGFYLCAWGLTASNEKLFFGSGTQLSVL.